A single sample is the source of the 22 T cell receptor beta chains below, sequenced in a study of blood T cell repertoires in COVID-19. The data were produced by immunoSEQ multiplex PCR, yet TCRdb's version contains in-frame clones alone and is incomplete. The sample has 170,000 or so clones, about 82% seen once; the top ten hold around 6.6%. Sequenced: peripheral blood. The receptor source for this set is a man aged 50 or older with active or convalescent COVID-19.

There are a few counts of this clone. The rearrangement joins TRBV30 to TRBJ1-5; D gene uncertain. With 4 bases removed from V and 7 bases from J, the gap between germline ends came to 14 bases. The CDR3 has 13 residues. Germline CDR1 and CDR2: GTSNPN and SVGIG (reference sequence). The chain's CDR3 is CAWTSRPGQPQHF. DNA of the CDR3: TGTGCCTGGACCTCCCGCCCGGGGCAGCCCCAGCATTTT.

This clone occurred a few times. The rearrangement uses TRBV20-1 and TRBJ1-2; 7 bases align to TRBD1. CDR1 is DFQATT, CDR2 SNEGSKA, per germline (reference sequence). This CDR3 is built from 14 residues. V dropped 3 bases and J dropped 3; count of bases not matched to a gene: 7. CDR3 sequence reads: CSASVQGVYYGYTF. The CDR3 DNA is TGCAGTGCTAGTGTTCAGGGGGTCTACTATGGCTACACCTTC.

V is TRBV9 and J is TRBJ2-1; 13 bases are a match to TRBD2. The CDR3 consists of 17 residues. From germline, CDR1 is SGDLS and CDR2 YYNGEE. The V and J ends lost 4 bases and 2 bases, in that order; junction bases with no gene match: 6. The CDR3 nucleotides are TGTGCCAGCAGCCCCCGGACTAGCGGGAGAGCCTACAATGAGCAGTTCTTC. Amino acids: CASSPRTSGRAYNEQFF.

Concerning this clone itself: At one of its ends the junction is not consistent with the germline gene, which may arise from a read error. The chain has TRBV28 and TRBJ2-5, with a possible D match to TRBD2 (6 bases). The germline gives CDR1 MDHEN, CDR2 SYDVKM. The CDR3 sequence is 14 residues long. CDR3 protein: CASSLSRPGETPDF. For the CDR3, the DNA is TGTGCCAGCAGTTTATCCCGCCCGGGGGAAACCCCCGACTTC.

The V gene is TRBV27, the J gene TRBJ1-2; D ambiguous. The germline V gene has CDR1 MNHEY and CDR2 SMNVEV (reference sequence). The CDR3 is made up of 13 amino acids. The V end lost 6 bases, the J end lost 4 bases, and 12 bases lay between the germline ends. CDR3 sequence: CASSNLGLYGYTF. For the CDR3, the DNA is TGTGCCAGCAGCAACCTTGGGCTCTATGGCTACACCTTC.

The CDR3 reads CAWSATGQFNEKLFF. The CDR3 nucleotides are TGTGCCTGGAGTGCGACCGGACAGTTTAATGAAAAACTGTTTTTT. The chain links TRBV30 to TRBJ1-4, with a possible D match to TRBD1 (6 bases). The CDR3 loop spans 15 amino acids. V was cut by 1 base and J by 4 bases, with 13 bases left in between. CDR1 and CDR2 from the germline V gene are GTSNPN and SVGIG (reference sequence).

A word on this clone: Possible read error: a much larger clone is one base away. The J gene is TRBJ1-1, the V gene TRBV12-3 or TRBV12-4; no clear D. V lost 2 bases to trimming and J lost 1 base, with 5 bases between them. CDR3 length: 13 amino acids. CDR3 sequence reads: CASSLRGNTEAFF. For the CDR3, the DNA is TGTGCCAGCAGTTTACGGGGGAACACTGAAGCTTTCTTT.

This chain connects TRBV19 to TRBJ2-7; a possible D gene is TRBD1 (6 bases). The V gene lost 3 bases and the J gene lost 3 bases, with 9 bases spanning the gap. The CDR3 contains 13 residues. Germline V gene lookup returns CDR1 LNHDA and CDR2 SQIVND (reference sequence). CDR3 DNA sequence: TGTGCCAGTAGTATCGCGACAGGCTACGAGCAGTACTTC. This translates into CASSIATGYEQYF.

The genes are TRBV24-1 and TRBJ2-7, with D possibly TRBD2 on 6 matching bases. The CDR3 totals 12 residues. Trimming removed 6 bases from V and 5 bases from J, with 10 bases in between. Per the germline V gene, CDR1 is KGHDR and CDR2 is SFDVKD. CDR3 in amino acids: CATSPGANEQYF. CDR3 nucleotide sequence: TGTGCCACCAGTCCGGGAGCCAACGAGCAGTACTTC.

The V and J genes are TRBV18 and TRBJ1-5; no clear D. Germline values: CDR1 KGHSH, CDR2 LQKENI. This CDR3 contains 16 residues. The V and J ends lost 3 bases and 6 bases respectively, with 18 bases between them. DNA for the CDR3: TGTGCCAGCTCACCCACCTTAGGAGGGTTAGGTCAGCCCCAGCATTTT. It translates to CASSPTLGGLGQPQHF.

This clone was recorded only once. The chain recombines TRBV6-5 with TRBJ2-3, with TRBD2 matching over 9 bases. CDR1 is MNHEY and CDR2 is SVGAGI in the germline V gene. The CDR3 loop spans 15 amino acids. J was trimmed by 2 bases and V by 5 bases; bases with no gene match: 5. The CDR3 region is CASSRLAGPTDTQYF. The CDR3 region has the DNA TGTGCCAGCAGTCGGCTAGCGGGACCCACAGATACGCAGTATTTT.

The rearrangement joins TRBV7-9 to TRBJ1-3; 7 nucleotides agree with TRBD1. The CDR3 is made up of 16 amino acids. V was clipped by 5 bases and J by 0 bases; unmatched bases: 7. Germline V gene sequence: CDR1 SEHNR, CDR2 FQNEAQ (reference sequence). The CDR3 region is CASSQGDGGSGNTIYF. The CDR3 DNA reads as TGTGCCAGCAGCCAGGGGGACGGTGGCTCTGGAAACACCATATATTTT.

The CDR3 DNA sequence: TGCGCCAGCAGCGCTACAGGGAAGGCTGAAAAACTGTTTTTT. It encodes CASSATGKAEKLFF. The chain carries TRBV4-3 and TRBJ1-4, with D possibly TRBD1 on 6 matching bases. V was clipped by 5 bases and J by 7 bases, with 14 bases between them. CDR3 length: 14 residues. Germline V gene sequence: CDR1 LGHNA, CDR2 YSLEER.

The chain recombines TRBV6-5 with TRBJ1-2; 12 nucleotides line up with TRBD1. This CDR3 is 14 amino acids long. CDR1 MNHEY and CDR2 SVGAGI come from the germline V gene. Unmatched junction bases numbered 1, after V lost 6 bases and J lost 2 bases. The CDR3 DNA follows: TGTGCCAGCAGGGGGACAGGGGGCAACTATGGCTACACCTTC. Its translation: CASRGTGGNYGYTF.

Worth noting for this clone: Other DNA sequences in this sample translate to the same CDR3. DNA of the CDR3: TGTGCCACCAGTGATAGGCAGGGTAGCAATCAGCCCCAGCATTTT. Residues: CATSDRQGSNQPQHF. The chain employs TRBV24-1 and TRBJ1-5; a weak D match, TRBD1 (5 bases). Deletions cut 3 bases from V and 0 bases from J, with 8 bases between. Germline V gene sequence: CDR1 KGHDR, CDR2 SFDVKD. This CDR3 has 15 amino acids.

The genes are TRBV18 and TRBJ2-2; 8 positions agree with TRBD2. The CDR3 spans 16 residues. V shed 1 base and J 6 bases; nucleotides not matched to a gene: 7. Germline V gene lookup returns CDR1 KGHSH and CDR2 LQKENI. CDR3 nucleotides: TGTGCCAGCTCACCACTAAGCGGGAGCTCTCCCGGGGAGCTGTTTTTT. It yields the protein CASSPLSGSSPGELFF.

In this sample, this clone turned up a few times. J is TRBJ1-3 and V is TRBV7-9; D is uncertain. The CDR3 covers 11 residues. Germline V gives CDR1 SEHNR, CDR2 FQNEAQ (reference sequence). The V and J ends lost 3 bases and 8 bases respectively, with 5 bases between them. In DNA form, the CDR3 reads TGTGCCAGCAGCTTTGTAGACACCATATATTTT. It codes for CASSFVDTIYF.

The genes are TRBV2 and TRBJ1-1; D gene uncertain. The germline gives CDR1 SNHLY, CDR2 FYNNEI. Trimming took 8 bases from V and 3 from J, leaving 13 bases between them. The CDR3 has 13 amino acids. CDR3 in DNA: TGTGCCAGCGGCTTTGCCGGGGACACTGAAGCTTTCTTT. It codes for CASGFAGDTEAFF.

This rearrangement joins TRBV7-3 to TRBJ2-6; D is unresolved. Trimming shortened V by 2 bases and J by 0 bases, and 5 bases separated the two germline ends. Looked up from germline, CDR1 is SGHTA and CDR2 is FQGTGA. The CDR3 contains 15 residues. CDR3 DNA: TGTGCCAGCAGCTTACCAGTCTCTGGGGCCAACGTCCTGACTTTC. Translated, it gives CASSLPVSGANVLTF.

The genes are TRBV9 and TRBJ2-7, with 8 bases fitting TRBD2. The V gene end was trimmed by 0 bases and the J gene end by 7 bases; junction bases not matched to a gene: 9. The length of the CDR3 is 15 residues. CDR1 and CDR2 from the germline V gene are SGDLS and YYNGEE. The CDR3 loop is CASSVGPSGLGEQYF. CDR3 DNA sequence: TGTGCCAGCAGCGTAGGTCCTAGCGGGTTGGGGGAGCAGTACTTC.

The rearrangement links TRBV7-8 to TRBJ1-2; D gene ambiguous. The V and J ends lost 0 bases and 4 bases respectively, with 12 bases between them. This CDR3 region has 15 residues. The germline gives CDR1 SGHVS, CDR2 FQNEAQ. The CDR3: CASSLAVGGGYGYTF. CDR3 nucleotides: TGTGCCAGCAGCTTAGCGGTAGGTGGAGGCTATGGCTACACCTTC.

The gene calls are TRBV9 and TRBJ1-2, with D uncertain. The CDR3 has 15 residues. Trimming left V 3 bases short and J 4 bases short, with 16 bases between. CDR1 SGDLS and CDR2 YYNGEE come from the germline V gene. DNA of the CDR3: TGTGCCAGCAGCGAAGGCGGGAACGATGTCTATGGCTACACCTTC. This gives the protein CASSEGGNDVYGYTF. Filled out from reference TRBV9 and TRBJ1-2, the complete variable domain reads DSGVTQTPKHLITATGQRVTLRCSPRSGDLSVYWYQQSLDQGLQFLIQYYNGEERAKGNILERFSAQQFPDLHSELNLSSLELGDSALYFCASSEGGNDVYGYTFGSGTRLTVV.